The 27 T cell receptor beta chains below all came from one sample that was sequenced in a study of response to subunit inactivated influenza vaccine. From the RT-PCR reads, TCRdb called clonotypes with MiXCR, one entry per CDR3 protein. The data show around 540,000 distinct CDR3 sequences, with about 12% seen just once and roughly 10% held by the top ten. Sequencing was performed on PBMCs from blood, taken on the day of vaccination. These receptors originate from a man aged 50 to 59 who received an inactivated influenza vaccine.

The chain couples TRBV9 to TRBJ2-5, with a tentative D call TRBD1 (5 bases). Per germline, CDR1 SGDLS and CDR2 YYNGEE. This CDR3 has 15 residues. V was trimmed by 0 bases and J by 5 bases, leaving 14 bases between them. The chain's CDR3 is CASSVATGQAETQYF. The CDR3 DNA follows: TGTGCCAGCAGCGTAGCTACAGGTCAGGCGGAGACCCAGTACTTC.

In its sample, this clonotype was seen a few times. The CDR3 DNA reads as TGTGCCAGCAGCCGAGGGGGGGTTAATTCACCCCTCCACTTT. Protein: CASSRGGVNSPLHF. The chain uses TRBV6-1 and TRBJ1-6; possible D gene TRBD1, 6 bases. The germline gives CDR1 MNHNS, CDR2 SASEGT. The CDR3 is 14 amino acids. Trimming cost V 6 bases and J 6 bases, with 12 bases left between them.

V usage is TRBV12-3 or TRBV12-4 and J usage is TRBJ2-3; D call uncertain. Trimming left V 3 bases short and J 0 bases short, with 7 bases between. The CDR3 has 14 amino acids. CDR3 nucleotides: TGTGCCAGCAGTTTTAGAATCAGCACAGATACGCAGTATTTT. Translating it yields CASSFRISTDTQYF.

This clonotype was counted only a few times. This sequence joins TRBV11-2 and TRBJ1-4; no firm D call. Germline CDR1 is SGHAT and CDR2 is FQNNGV. The CDR3 covers 15 residues. The germline V and J ends were trimmed by 5 bases and 5 bases, with 15 bases remaining between them. As DNA, the CDR3 is TGTGCCAGCAGCGCAGCCGGGTCGGTCAATGAAAAACTGTTTTTT. Translating it yields CASSAAGSVNEKLFF.

V gene TRBV7-3 combines with J gene TRBJ2-1, with 7 bases identical to TRBD2. Germline V gives CDR1 SGHTA, CDR2 FQGTGA. The V segment lost 0 bases and the J segment 6 bases; nucleotides outside the gene matches: 8. CDR3 length equals 16 residues. CDR3 region: CASSLTGGRGSNEQFF. The CDR3 bases are TGTGCCAGCAGCTTAACGGGCGGGAGAGGGTCCAATGAGCAGTTCTTC. The whole variable domain, filled in from reference TRBV7-3 and TRBJ2-1, reads GAGVSQTPSNKVTEKGKYVELRCDPISGHTALYWYRQSLGQGPEFLIYFQGTGAADDSGLPNDRFFAVRPEGSVSTLKIQRTERGDSAVYLCASSLTGGRGSNEQFFGPGTRLTVL.

The chain links TRBV28 to TRBJ2-1, with 11 bases matching TRBD2. Germline CDR1 and CDR2: MDHEN and SYDVKM. This CDR3 has 17 amino acids. The trim removed 1 base at V and 10 bases at J, leaving 12 bases unmatched. The chain's CDR3 is CASSLLASGRLRQEQFF. CDR3 DNA: TGTGCCAGCAGTTTATTGGCTAGCGGGAGGCTTCGGCAAGAGCAGTTCTTC.

The sample holds a few counts of this clonotype. The chain carries TRBV14 and TRBJ2-3; D unresolved. Germline V gene sequence: CDR1 SGHDN, CDR2 FVKESK. The CDR3 has 13 amino acids. Trimming left V 2 bases short and J 0 bases short, with 3 bases between. The CDR3 here is CASSQISTDTQYF. CDR3 coding DNA: TGTGCCAGCAGCCAAATAAGCACAGATACGCAGTATTTT.

CDR3 sequence (DNA): TGTGCCAGCAGCCCTGAGGGACAGGGGTTGGGCGAGCAGTACTTC. It specifies CASSPEGQGLGEQYF. The rearrangement joins TRBV7-8 to TRBJ2-7; TRBD1 aligns across 10 bases. Germline values: CDR1 SGHVS, CDR2 FQNEAQ. The CDR3 totals 15 residues. The V gene end was trimmed by 5 bases and the J gene end by 6 bases; junction bases not matched to a gene: 10.

This clonotype was recorded at least ten times. This sequence joins TRBV29-1 and TRBJ2-3, with 7 nucleotides matching TRBD1. The J segment lost 5 bases and the V segment lost 4 bases, leaving 3 bases of the junction unmatched. This CDR3 is built from 12 residues. CDR1 and CDR2 from the germline V gene are SQVTM and ANQGSEA. The CDR3 here is CSVAGGGDTQYF. CDR3 DNA sequence: TGCAGCGTTGCAGGGGGTGGAGATACGCAGTATTTT.

The chain recombines TRBV7-2 with TRBJ2-7; 13 nucleotides line up with TRBD2. J lost 5 bases, V lost 5 bases, and 3 bases had no gene match. Germline assignment: CDR1 SGHTA and CDR2 FQGNSA. The CDR3 totals 14 residues. The CDR3 coding sequence is TGTGCCAGCAGCCCGGGACTAGCGGGACACGAGCAGTACTTC. Translated: CASSPGLAGHEQYF.

This clonotype was counted many times. In nucleotides, the CDR3 is TGTGCCAGCAGTGAAGAAGTTAACACTGAAGCTTTCTTT. Encoded protein: CASSEEVNTEAFF. V usage is TRBV2 and J usage is TRBJ1-1; D is ambiguous. Germline loops: CDR1 SNHLY, CDR2 FYNNEI. Trimming took off 1 base at V and 2 bases at J, with 5 bases between the two ends. This CDR3 contains 13 residues.

This clonotype showed up just a few times. The V and J genes are TRBV2 and TRBJ2-5; 9 bases are shared with TRBD1. The CDR3 runs to 12 residues. V trimming: 11 bases; J trimming: 5 bases; junction bases outside the gene matches: 6. Germline V gene data show CDR1 as SNHLY and CDR2 as FYNNEI. The CDR3 region is CAGGTGRETQYF. CDR3 in DNA: TGTGCCGGGGGGACAGGGAGGGAGACCCAGTACTTC.

The J gene is TRBJ2-6, the V gene TRBV28; 7 bases are a match to TRBD1. This CDR3 comprises 16 residues. Per germline, CDR1 MDHEN and CDR2 SYDVKM. V was clipped by 5 bases and J by 0 bases; unmatched bases: 4. CDR3 loop: CASSGTALSGANVLTF. DNA of the CDR3: TGTGCCAGCAGTGGGACAGCCCTCTCTGGGGCCAACGTCCTGACTTTC.

The chain employs TRBV4-3 and TRBJ2-2; D remains ambiguous. This CDR3 contains 17 residues. Looked up from germline, CDR1 is LGHNA and CDR2 is YSLEER. The V gene lost 0 bases and the J gene lost 6 bases, with 17 bases spanning the gap. The CDR3 DNA is TGCGCCAGCAGCCAAGATCTAAGGGCCGCCACCGCCGGGGAGCTGTTTTTT. The encoded protein is CASSQDLRAATAGELFF.

This clonotype was seen a handful of times. The V call is TRBV7-2, the J call TRBJ1-6, with TRBD1 matching 10 bases. V lost 6 bases and J lost 7; bases outside the gene matches: 6. Germline-derived CDR1 and CDR2 are SGHTA and FQGNSA. This CDR3 comprises 15 residues. CDR3 DNA sequence: TGTGCCAGCAGGCGCGGACAGGGGGGCAATTCACCCCTCCACTTT. This gives the protein CASRRGQGGNSPLHF.

The J gene is TRBJ1-1, the V gene TRBV2; D gene unclear. The V end lost 4 bases, the J end lost 1 base, and 7 bases lay between the germline ends. CDR1 SNHLY and CDR2 FYNNEI come from the germline V gene. The CDR3 is 13 amino acids. CDR3 residues: CASSVRSNTEAFF. The CDR3 nucleotides read TGTGCCAGCAGTGTGAGGTCGAACACTGAAGCTTTCTTT.

A few counts support this clonotype. The V gene is TRBV7-8, the J gene TRBJ2-1; TRBD2 is a possible D gene (5 bases). The germline V gene has CDR1 SGHVS and CDR2 FQNEAQ. Deletions cut 2 bases from V and 6 bases from J, with 8 bases between. This CDR3 is 13 amino acids long. For the CDR3, the DNA is TGTGCCAGCAGCTTACCCCGGGGCAATGAGCAGTTCTTC. Translating it yields CASSLPRGNEQFF.

This clonotype has more than one count but fewer than ten. The chain couples TRBV7-2 to TRBJ2-5; the D gene is possibly TRBD2 (7 bases). Trimming pared 6 bases from V and 5 bases from J, leaving 13 bases between. Germline CDR1 and CDR2: SGHTA and FQGNSA. There are 13 residues in the CDR3. CDR3 residues: CASSWGGGETQYF. CDR3 coding DNA: TGTGCCAGCAGTTGGGGGGGCGGGGAGACCCAGTACTTC.

This clonotype was detected many times. The V gene is TRBV12-3 or TRBV12-4, the J gene TRBJ1-5; TRBD1 matches at 11 bases. V dropped 6 bases and J dropped 6; count of bases not matched to a gene: 4. The CDR3 consists of 14 residues. CDR3 loop: CASRAGQGVQPQHF. CDR3 sequence (DNA): TGTGCCAGCAGGGCGGGACAGGGGGTTCAGCCCCAGCATTTT.

The chain uses TRBV10-2 and TRBJ2-7; D possibly corresponds to TRBD2 (7 bases). Germline CDR1 WSHSY, CDR2 SAAADI. The ends were cut back, 5 bases at V and 7 bases at J, with 18 bases in the middle. This CDR3 contains 14 residues. The CDR3 loop is CASSIAGAGAEQYF. For the CDR3, the DNA is TGCGCCAGCAGTATTGCGGGGGCGGGCGCGGAGCAGTACTTC.

The CDR3 DNA is TGTGCCAGCAGCCGATTGAGGGCGGATACGCAGTATTTT. Residues: CASSRLRADTQYF. The rearrangement links TRBV9 to TRBJ2-3; D may be TRBD2 (5 bases). The CDR3 has 13 residues. Germline CDR1 SGDLS, CDR2 YYNGEE. V gave up 4 bases and J gave up 6 bases, with 12 bases separating them.

This rearrangement joins TRBV5-5 to TRBJ1-1, with D unclear. This CDR3 has 13 residues. V was pared by 0 bases and J by 4 bases, with 7 bases between. The germline CDR1 and CDR2 sequences are SGHKS and YYEKEE (reference sequence). CDR3 in amino acids: CASSLVDVTEAFF. The CDR3 DNA is TGTGCCAGCAGCTTGGTGGACGTCACTGAAGCTTTCTTT.

This clonotype was recorded many times. The chain recombines TRBV28 with TRBJ2-5, with TRBD2 matching over 7 bases. This CDR3 is 16 amino acids long. The germline CDR1 and CDR2 sequences are MDHEN and SYDVKM. After removal of 3 bases from V and 3 bases from J, the junction contained 10 bases not matched to a gene. In nucleotides, the CDR3 is TGTGCCAGCAGTTTGTTTGGACTAGGGGATGAAGAGACCCAGTACTTC. It yields the protein CASSLFGLGDEETQYF.

This chain connects TRBV5-6 to TRBJ2-6; D gene ambiguous. Between the trimmed V and J ends, which lost 3 bases and 0 bases, there was a span of 4 bases. Germline V lookup: CDR1 SGHDT, CDR2 YYEEEE. CDR3 length: 14 amino acids. The CDR3 loop is CASSYGSGANVLTF. CDR3 sequence (DNA): TGTGCCAGCAGCTACGGCTCTGGGGCCAACGTCCTGACTTTC.

This clonotype showed up just a few times. The genes are TRBV4-3 and TRBJ1-1; maybe TRBD1 (5 bases). V lost 0 bases and J lost 6, with 8 bases in between. CDR1 LGHNA and CDR2 YSLEER come from the germline V gene. This CDR3 is 13 amino acids long. The CDR3 region has the DNA TGCGCCAGCAGCCAAGACTCAGGGTCTGAAGCTTTCTTT. Its translation is CASSQDSGSEAFF.

This clonotype was counted between two and nine times. The rearrangement links TRBV12-3 or TRBV12-4 to TRBJ1-3; D gene ambiguous. The V end lost 4 bases, the J end lost 3 bases, and 10 bases lay between the germline ends. There are 14 residues in the CDR3. The CDR3 DNA sequence: TGTGCCAGCAGTTGGAACTATGTTGGAAACACCATATATTTT. Translated, it gives CASSWNYVGNTIYF.

This clonotype has a handful of counts. The chain links TRBV12-3 or TRBV12-4 to TRBJ1-5; unclear D gene. Trimming left V 2 bases short and J 6 bases short, with 8 bases between. This CDR3 is 13 amino acids long. The CDR3 here is CASSLNEAQPQHF. The CDR3 DNA follows: TGTGCCAGCAGTTTAAACGAAGCTCAGCCCCAGCATTTT.